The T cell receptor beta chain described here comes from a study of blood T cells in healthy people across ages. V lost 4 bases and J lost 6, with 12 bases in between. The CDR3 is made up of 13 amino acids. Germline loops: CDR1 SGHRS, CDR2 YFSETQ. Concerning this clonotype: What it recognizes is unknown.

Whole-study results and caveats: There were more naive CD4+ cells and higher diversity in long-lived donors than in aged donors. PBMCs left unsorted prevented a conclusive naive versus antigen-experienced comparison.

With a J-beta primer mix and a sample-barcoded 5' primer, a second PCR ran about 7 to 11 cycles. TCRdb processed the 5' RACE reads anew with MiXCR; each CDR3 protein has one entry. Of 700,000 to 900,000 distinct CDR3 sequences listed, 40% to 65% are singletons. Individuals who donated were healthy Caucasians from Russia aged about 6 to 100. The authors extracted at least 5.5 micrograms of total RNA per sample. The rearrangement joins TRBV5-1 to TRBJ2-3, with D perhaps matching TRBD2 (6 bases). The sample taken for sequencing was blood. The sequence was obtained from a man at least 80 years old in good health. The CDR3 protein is CASSHPGGDTQYF. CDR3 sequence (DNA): TGCGCCAGCAGCCACCCCGGGGGTGATACGCAGTATTTT.